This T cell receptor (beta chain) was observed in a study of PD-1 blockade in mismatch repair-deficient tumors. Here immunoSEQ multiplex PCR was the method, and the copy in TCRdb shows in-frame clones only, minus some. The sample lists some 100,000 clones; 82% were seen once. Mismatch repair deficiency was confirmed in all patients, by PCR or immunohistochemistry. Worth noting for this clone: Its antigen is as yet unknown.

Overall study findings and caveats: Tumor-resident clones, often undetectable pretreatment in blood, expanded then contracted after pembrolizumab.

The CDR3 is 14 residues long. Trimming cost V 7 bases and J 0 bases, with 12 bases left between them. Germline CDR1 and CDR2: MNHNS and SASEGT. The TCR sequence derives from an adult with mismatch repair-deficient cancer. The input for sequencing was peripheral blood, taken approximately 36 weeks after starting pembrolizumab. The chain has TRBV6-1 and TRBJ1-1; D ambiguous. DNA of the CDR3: TGTGCCAGCAAATTTAAGGGAGTGAACACTGAAGCTTTCTTT. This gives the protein CASKFKGVNTEAFF.